A single sample gave rise to the 18 T cell receptor beta chains below, sequenced in a study of shared T cell receptors in the human thymus (dated by TCRdb to the early 2020s). Receptors were amplified or captured by the immunoSEQ multiplex PCR assay. This is the immuneACCESS table as TCRdb keeps it, with only in-frame sequences that have V and J called. A part of the clones is gone; compared with another copy, unresolved V genes explain less than half, and the rest is unexplained. This sample has more than 300,000 clones in its table, and more than 85% of those were observed once. Approximately 0.02% of the sample is in the top ten clones. The material sequenced was thymocytes. The receptors come from a human donor.

The CDR3 region is CASSWDRAQNGEKLFF. CDR3 in DNA: TGTGCCAGCAGCTGGGACCGCGCGCAAAATGGGGAAAAACTGTTTTTT. The chain combines TRBV7-2 with TRBJ1-4; D is perhaps TRBD1 (5 bases). Germline CDR1 and CDR2: SGHTA and FQGNSA. The CDR3 has 16 residues. Trimming stripped 4 bases from V and 8 bases from J, with 20 bases between.

The chain couples TRBV19 to TRBJ1-5; TRBD1 aligns across 9 bases. Per germline, CDR1 LNHDA and CDR2 SQIVND (reference sequence). V lost 4 bases and J lost 5; bases outside the gene matches: 3. CDR3 length: 14 amino acids. This CDR3 reads CASSTTGGDQPQHF. CDR3 nucleotide sequence: TGTGCCAGTAGTACGACAGGGGGGGATCAGCCCCAGCATTTT.

The chain joins TRBV2 to TRBJ2-7, with 11 bases aligning to TRBD2. Germline CDR1 SNHLY, CDR2 FYNNEI. The V segment lost 4 bases and the J segment 1 base; nucleotides outside the gene matches: 6. The CDR3 sequence is 16 residues long. The CDR3 DNA sequence: TGTGCCAGCAGTGGGGGGACTAGCGGTTTTTCCTACGAGCAGTACTTC. This translates into CASSGGTSGFSYEQYF.

This clone was observed a handful of times. The chain is built from TRBV7-8 and TRBJ1-5; no definite D call. CDR3 length: 14 amino acids. Trimming took 4 bases from V and 2 from J, leaving 9 bases between them. Germline lookup yields CDR1 SGHVS and CDR2 FQNEAQ. CDR3 sequence: CASSSGVRNQPQHF. The CDR3 bases are TGTGCCAGCAGCTCCGGCGTACGCAATCAGCCCCAGCATTTT.

The chain joins TRBV4-2 to TRBJ2-1; a possible D gene is TRBD1 (5 bases). Between the trimmed V and J ends, which lost 0 bases and 1 base, there was a span of 22 bases. Germline V gene lookup returns CDR1 LGHNA and CDR2 YNFKEQ. The CDR3 contains 20 residues. CDR3 protein: CASSQDPRVWRDWSYNEQFF. The CDR3 bases are TGTGCCAGCAGCCAAGACCCCAGGGTTTGGAGAGATTGGTCCTACAATGAGCAGTTCTTC.

The V call is TRBV14, the J call TRBJ2-7, with 8 bases lining up with TRBD2. The CDR3 has 16 amino acids. CDR1 and CDR2 from the germline V gene are SGHDN and FVKESK. The junction had 8 bases not matched to a gene; V was cut back by 0 bases and J by 4 bases. The DNA for the CDR3 is TGTGCCAGCAGCCAAGATTATGTTGAGCGGGAGTACGAGCAGTACTTC. Protein: CASSQDYVEREYEQYF.

V is TRBV5-4 and J is TRBJ2-7; 7 positions match TRBD1. V gave up 0 bases and J gave up 3 bases; unmatched junction bases: 6. Germline V gene data show CDR1 as SGHNT and CDR2 as YYREEE (reference sequence). The CDR3 runs 15 residues. The CDR3: CASSLEQGTIYEQYF. CDR3 sequence (DNA): TGTGCCAGCAGCTTGGAACAGGGGACAATCTACGAGCAGTACTTC.

This clone was seen a handful of times. V and J are TRBV5-4 and TRBJ2-1; 7 nucleotides agree with TRBD1. The CDR3 contains 16 residues. V was clipped by 0 bases and J by 2 bases; unmatched bases: 5. CDR1 is SGHNT and CDR2 is YYREEE in the germline V gene (reference sequence). For the CDR3, the DNA is TGTGCCAGCAGCTTGGTGGCCGACAGGGCCTACAATGAGCAGTTCTTC. Protein product: CASSLVADRAYNEQFF.

J is TRBJ2-7 and V is TRBV2; D perhaps matches TRBD2 (6 bases). Germline V lookup: CDR1 SNHLY, CDR2 FYNNEI. This CDR3 contains 12 residues. V was cut by 7 bases and J by 3 bases, with 10 bases left in between. Written as DNA, the CDR3 is TGTGCCAGCACAACTAGCAGCTACGAGCAGTACTTC. As protein: CASTTSSYEQYF.

J is TRBJ1-2 and V is TRBV5-1, with D perhaps TRBD1 (5 bases). This CDR3 comprises 15 residues. Per the germline V gene, CDR1 is SGHRS and CDR2 is YFSETQ. Deletions cut 3 bases from V and 0 bases from J, with 12 bases between. CDR3 DNA sequence: TGCGCCAGCAGCTCCGACCCGACAGCTAACTATGGCTACACCTTC. As protein: CASSSDPTANYGYTF.

The rearrangement links TRBV15 to TRBJ1-4, with D tentatively TRBD1 (6 bases). This CDR3 has 13 amino acids. CDR1 and CDR2 (germline): LNHNV, YYDKDF (reference sequence). V shed 6 bases and J shed 11 bases, with 16 bases lying between them. CDR3 sequence: CATRGSGGGKLFF. The DNA of the CDR3 is TGTGCCACCAGGGGGAGCGGGGGCGGGAAACTGTTTTTT. Full variable domain (outside the CDR3, taken from reference TRBV15 and TRBJ1-4): DAMVIQNPRYQVTQFGKPVTLSCSQTLNHNVMYWYQQKSSQAPKLLFHYYDKDFNNEADTPDNFQSRRPNTSFCFLDIRSPGLGDTAMYLCATRGSGGGKLFFGSGTQLSVL.

This chain uses TRBV11-3 with TRBJ2-3; TRBD2 is a possible D gene (6 bases). CDR3 length: 13 residues. V was pared by 5 bases and J by 4 bases, with 10 bases between. Germline V CDR1 and CDR2: SGHNT, YENEEA. CDR3 DNA: TGTGCCAGCAGCCCTGGGGAGGCAGATACGCAGTATTTT. Translation gives CASSPGEADTQYF.

The rearrangement joins TRBV18 to TRBJ1-1; no firm D call. This CDR3 is 14 amino acids long. Trimming removed 3 bases from V and 1 base from J, with 9 bases in between. Germline V CDR1 and CDR2: KGHSH, LQKENI. The chain's CDR3 is CASSPRGTNTEAFF. The CDR3, as DNA: TGTGCCAGCTCACCCCGGGGAACGAACACTGAAGCTTTCTTT.

This chain uses TRBV9 with TRBJ2-3, with TRBD2 identical over 9 bases. CDR1 and CDR2 (germline): SGDLS, YYNGEE. This CDR3 is 18 amino acids long. V was pared by 0 bases and J by 0 bases, with 8 bases of the junction left unmatched. The CDR3 bases are TGTGCCAGCAGCGTAGGAGCTAGCGGGACCTTCAGCACAGATACGCAGTATTTT. Translating gives CASSVGASGTFSTDTQYF.

This sequence joins TRBV27 and TRBJ2-3; the D is unclear. Germline CDR1 reads MNHEY; CDR2 reads SMNVEV (reference sequence). Trimming removed 6 bases from V and 2 bases from J, with 3 bases in between. CDR3 length equals 11 residues. CDR3 nucleotide sequence: TGTGCCAGCAGGATCACAGATACGCAGTATTTT. Translated, it gives CASRITDTQYF.

Here the CDR3 reads CASSLESYNSPLHF. CDR3 bases: TGTGCCAGCAGCTTAGAGTCCTATAATTCACCCCTCCACTTT. V gene TRBV7-3 combines with J gene TRBJ1-6; no clear D. The germline CDR1 and CDR2 sequences are SGHTA and FQGTGA. The CDR3 consists of 14 residues. V lost 2 bases, J lost 1 base, and 3 bases lay in between.

V gene TRBV5-8 combines with J gene TRBJ2-3; D may be TRBD2 (6 bases). CDR3 size: 16 residues. Germline V gene data show CDR1 as SGHTS and CDR2 as YDEGEE. V lost 6 bases and J 2 bases, leaving 19 bases between the germline ends. Written as DNA, the CDR3 is TGTGCCAGCACCCACATGACTCTAGCGAACACAGATACGCAGTATTTT. As protein: CASTHMTLANTDTQYF.

The rearrangement joins TRBV5-5 to TRBJ2-1; 7 bases are shared with TRBD2. The trim removed 4 bases at V and 4 bases at J, leaving 5 bases unmatched. This CDR3 spans 14 amino acids. CDR1 and CDR2 (germline): SGHKS, YYEKEE (reference sequence). In DNA form, the CDR3 reads TGTGCCAGCAGCCGACTAGCCGTTTACAATGAGCAGTTCTTC. This gives the protein CASSRLAVYNEQFF. Complete variable domain (other parts from reference TRBV5-5 and TRBJ2-1): DAGVTQSPTHLIKTRGQQVTLRCSPISGHKSVSWYQQVLGQGPQFIFQYYEKEERGRGNFPDRFSARQFPNYSSELNVNALLLGDSALYLCASSRLAVYNEQFFGPGTRLTVL.